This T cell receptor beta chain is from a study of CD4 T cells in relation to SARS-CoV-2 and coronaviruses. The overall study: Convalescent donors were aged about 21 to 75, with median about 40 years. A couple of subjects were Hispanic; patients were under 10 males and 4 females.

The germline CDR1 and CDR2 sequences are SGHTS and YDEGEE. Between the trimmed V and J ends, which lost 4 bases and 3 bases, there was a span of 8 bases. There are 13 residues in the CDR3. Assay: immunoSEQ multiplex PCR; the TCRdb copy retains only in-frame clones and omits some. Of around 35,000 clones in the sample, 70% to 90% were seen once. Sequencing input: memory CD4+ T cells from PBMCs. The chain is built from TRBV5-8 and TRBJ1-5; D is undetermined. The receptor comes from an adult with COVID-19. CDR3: CASSPQNNQPQHF. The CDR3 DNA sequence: TGTGCCAGCAGCCCACAGAACAATCAGCCCCAGCATTTT.